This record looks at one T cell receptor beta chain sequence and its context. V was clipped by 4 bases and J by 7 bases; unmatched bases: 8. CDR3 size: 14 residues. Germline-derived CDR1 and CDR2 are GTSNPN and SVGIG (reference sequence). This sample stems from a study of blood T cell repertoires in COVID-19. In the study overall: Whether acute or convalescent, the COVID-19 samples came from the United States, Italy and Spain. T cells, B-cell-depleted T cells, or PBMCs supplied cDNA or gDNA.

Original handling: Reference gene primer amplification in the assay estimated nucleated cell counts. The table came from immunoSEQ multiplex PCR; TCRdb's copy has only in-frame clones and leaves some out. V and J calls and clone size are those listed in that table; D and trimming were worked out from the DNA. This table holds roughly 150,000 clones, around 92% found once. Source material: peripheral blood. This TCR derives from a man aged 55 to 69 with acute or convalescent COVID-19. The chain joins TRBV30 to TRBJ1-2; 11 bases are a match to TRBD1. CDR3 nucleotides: TGTGCCTGGAACCGGGACAGGGGGTCTCGTGGCTACACCTTC. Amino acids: CAWNRDRGSRGYTF.